The 21 T cell receptor beta chains below come from one sample, sequenced in a study of T cells in women clearing cervical HPV infection (dated by TCRdb to between 2018 and 2020). Library preparation employed the immunoSEQ multiplex PCR assay. TCRdb retrieved this table from immuneACCESS and kept in-frame rearrangements only. Not all clones are present; in checked studies, unresolved V genes account for under half, and no reason is known for the remainder. The sample has around 41,000 clones on record. Of the sample, 7.6% is held by the ten largest clones. The sample taken for sequencing was blood buffy coat. The receptors derive from a woman aged 18 to 75 with a cervical HPV16 infection that either progressed to CIN3+ or cleared (not recorded which).

On this clone itself: Read sequence stops 3 residues before the CDR3 end, and the germline J gene provides the missing end. The V and J genes are TRBV14 and TRBJ2-3; possibly TRBD1 or TRBD2 for D (5 bases each). Trimming removed 1 base from V and 4 bases from J, with 6 bases in between. The CDR3 has 13 residues. Germline V gene sequence: CDR1 SGHDN, CDR2 FVKESK. The CDR3 is CASSQGGADTQYF. Partial CDR3 DNA: TGTGCCAGCAGCCAAGGAGGGGCAGATACG.

Turning to this clone: The read stops 3 residues short of the end of the CDR3; the missing end is completed from the germline J gene. The chain uses TRBV28 and TRBJ2-3; the D gene is possibly TRBD2 (6 bases). Germline V gene lookup returns CDR1 MDHEN and CDR2 SYDVKM. Trimming took 4 bases from V and 0 from J, leaving 11 bases between them. The CDR3 extends over 15 amino acids. The part of the CDR3 DNA that was read is TGTGCCAGCAGTTCCGGGGGACCTAGCACAGATACG. This sequence encodes CASSSGGPSTDT. From start to end, the CDR3 is CASSSGGPSTDTQYF. Full variable domain (missing parts from reference TRBV28 and TRBJ2-3): DVKVTQSSRYLVKRTGEKVFLECVQDMDHENMFWYRQDPGLGLRLIYFSYDVKMKEKGDIPEGYSVSREKKERFSLILESASTNQTSMYLCASSSGGPSTDTQYFGPGTRLTVL.

Details on this clone: The read ends 3 residues shy of where the CDR3 ends; the end is completed using the germline J gene. The gene calls are TRBV19 and TRBJ2-2, with unresolved D. Between the trimmed V and J ends, which lost 1 base and 3 bases, there was a span of 6 bases. CDR1 and CDR2 from the germline V gene are LNHDA and SQIVND (reference sequence). The CDR3 consists of 14 residues. CDR3 DNA (partial): TGTGCCAGTAGTATAGTCCTAGACACCGGGGAG. Its protein is CASSIVLDTGE. The CDR3, in full, reads CASSIVLDTGELFF.

Regarding this clone: The sequenced fragment ends 3 residues before the CDR3 boundary, so the rest is inferred from the germline J gene. V and J are TRBV5-1 and TRBJ1-1, with D possibly being TRBD1 (6 bases). Germline V gene data show CDR1 as SGHRS and CDR2 as YFSETQ. The CDR3 contains 15 residues. Trimming left V 4 bases short and J 4 bases short, with 17 bases between. The CDR3 reads CASSPTGIPSTEAFF. CDR3 DNA (partial): TGCGCCAGCAGCCCCACAGGGATTCCCTCCACTGAA.

Points on this clone: The DNA ends 3 residues before the CDR3 does, and the rest of the CDR3 is filled in from the germline J gene. The chain links TRBV13 to TRBJ2-2; D gene unclear. The CDR3 spans 13 residues. CDR1 PRHDT and CDR2 FYEKMQ come from the germline V gene (reference sequence). The V end was cut by 5 bases, the J end by 1 base, with 5 bases between. The sequenced CDR3 bases are TGTGCCAGCAGCCAAAAGAACACCGGGGAG. Protein product: CASSQKNTGE. From start to end, the CDR3 is CASSQKNTGELFF.

Worth noting for this clone: Coverage ceases 3 residues before the CDR3 finishes, and the germline J gene fills in the end. The V and J genes are TRBV6-4 and TRBJ1-6; D remains ambiguous. CDR1 and CDR2 (germline): MRHNA, SNTAGT. The CDR3 runs to 14 residues. Trimming took off 10 bases at V and 7 bases at J, with 17 bases between the two ends. The sequenced part of the CDR3 DNA is TGTGCCAACCAAATCGCCGGGGTGAATTCACCC. Residues: CANQIAGVNSP. The entire CDR3 protein is CANQIAGVNSPLHF.

Notes on this clone: The observed sequence ends 3 residues before the CDR3 terminus, with the missing tail filled in from the germline J gene. This sequence joins TRBV29-1 and TRBJ1-1; 9 nucleotides agree with TRBD1. The CDR3 has 12 residues. Germline loops: CDR1 SQVTM, CDR2 ANQGSEA. The V gene end was trimmed by 7 bases and the J gene end by 0 bases; junction bases not matched to a gene: 0. CDR3 region: CSGDRVNTEAFF. The DNA read from the CDR3 is TGCAGCGGGGACAGGGTGAACACTGAA. Looking up the rest from reference TRBV29-1 and TRBJ1-1 gives the full variable domain: SAVISQKPSRDICQRGTSLTIQCQVDSQVTMMFWYRQQPGQSLTLIATANQGSEATYESGFVIDKFPISRPNLTFSTLTVSNMSPEDSSIYLCSGDRVNTEAFFGQGTRLTVV.

Incomplete CDR3 DNA: TGCAGCGTTGAATGGCAGGGGGCCTACGAG. Translated, it gives CSVEWQGAYE. The entire CDR3 sequence reads CSVEWQGAYEQYF. The rearrangement links TRBV29-1 to TRBJ2-7; 7 nucleotides agree with TRBD1. Coverage ceases 3 residues before the CDR3 finishes, and the germline J gene fills in the end. V lost 2 bases to trimming and J lost 2 bases; unmatched junction nucleotides: 3. Germline V gives CDR1 SQVTM, CDR2 ANQGSEA. The CDR3 totals 13 residues.

Worth noting for this clone: Read sequence stops 3 residues before the CDR3 end, and the germline J gene provides the missing end. The chain couples TRBV7-3 to TRBJ2-5; the D gene is possibly TRBD1 (5 bases). The V gene lost 1 base and the J gene lost 1 base, with 13 bases spanning the gap. This CDR3 is built from 16 residues. Germline CDR1 and CDR2: SGHTA and FQGTGA. CDR3 loop: CASSLNGQGSQETQYF. The CDR3 bases that were read are TGTGCCAGCAGCTTAAATGGGCAGGGCTCCCAAGAGACC. The full variable domain, completed using reference TRBV7-3 and TRBJ2-5, is GAGVSQTPSNKVTEKGKYVELRCDPISGHTALYWYRQSLGQGPEFLIYFQGTGAADDSGLPNDRFFAVRPEGSVSTLKIQRTERGDSAVYLCASSLNGQGSQETQYFGPGTRLLVL.

Comments on this clone: The CDR3 end lies 3 residues beyond the end of the read and is filled in from the germline J gene. The rearrangement uses TRBV2 and TRBJ2-2; TRBD2 agrees at 10 bases. The CDR3 is 15 amino acids. V was clipped by 7 bases and J by 1 base; unmatched bases: 3. CDR1 SNHLY and CDR2 FYNNEI come from the germline V gene. Incomplete CDR3 DNA: TGTGCCAGCACGCTAGCGGGGGTGAACACCGGGGAG. The encoded protein is CASTLAGVNTGE. The complete CDR3 sequence is CASTLAGVNTGELFF.

About this clone: The DNA ends 3 residues before the CDR3 does, and the rest of the CDR3 is filled in from the germline J gene. The rearrangement joins TRBV7-7 to TRBJ2-7; a weak D match, TRBD2 (5 bases). The germline gives CDR1 SSHAT, CDR2 FNYEAQ (reference sequence). Trimming left V 2 bases short and J 1 base short, with 9 bases between. The CDR3 length is 14 residues. CDR3 region: CASSLNERSYEQYF. Incomplete CDR3 DNA: TGTGCCAGCAGCTTAAATGAGCGGTCCTACGAG.

On this clone itself: The sequence runs out 3 residues before the end of the CDR3; the remainder is reconstructed from the germline J gene. The V and J genes are TRBV4-1 and TRBJ1-1; D unclear. CDR3 length equals 14 residues. The V end was cut by 1 base, the J end by 5 bases, with 11 bases between. Germline values: CDR1 MGHRA, CDR2 YSYEKL. The CDR3 spells CASSQGPIQTEAFF. CDR3 bases read: TGCGCCAGCAGCCAAGGGCCCATTCAGACTGAA.

With regard to this clone: The missing CDR3 end, 3 residues past where the read stops, is filled in from the germline J gene. The rearrangement links TRBV19 to TRBJ2-7, with D uncertain. The CDR3 consists of 12 residues. V lost 6 bases and J 5 bases, leaving 11 bases between the germline ends. Germline V gives CDR1 LNHDA, CDR2 SQIVND (reference sequence). This CDR3 reads CASRRESDEQYF. The DNA read from the CDR3 is TGTGCCAGTAGAAGAGAATCAGACGAG.

Concerning this clone: The read ends 3 residues shy of where the CDR3 ends; the end is completed using the germline J gene. This chain uses TRBV6-4 with TRBJ1-5; 8 bases map to TRBD1. The CDR3 consists of 15 residues. Unmatched junction bases numbered 6, after V lost 6 bases and J lost 2 bases. Looked up from germline, CDR1 is MRHNA and CDR2 is SNTAGT. The CDR3 sequence is CASRNQGAGNQPQHF. CDR3 DNA (partial): TGTGCCAGCAGAAATCAGGGGGCGGGCAATCAGCCC.

A remark on this clone: Read data end 3 residues before the CDR3 end; the end is taken from the germline J gene. The chain combines TRBV9 with TRBJ1-2; D uncertain. The V end lost 1 base, the J end lost 4 bases, and 11 bases lay between the germline ends. This CDR3 has 14 amino acids. Germline-derived CDR1 and CDR2 are SGDLS and YYNGEE. CDR3 in amino acids: CASSVMEGTYGYTF. CDR3 DNA, as far as it was read: TGTGCCAGCAGCGTAATGGAGGGTACCTATGGC.

Regarding this clone: With the read ending 3 residues before the CDR3 end, the germline J gene is used to fill in that end. The chain is built from TRBV10-3 and TRBJ1-4; D not certain. Looked up from germline, CDR1 is ENHRY and CDR2 is SYGVKD. The CDR3 has 15 amino acids. Trimming took off 0 bases at V and 6 bases at J, with 11 bases between the two ends. The CDR3 spells CAISESQDLYEKLFF. The covered CDR3 bases are TGTGCCATCAGTGAGTCCCAGGATCTCTATGAAAAA.

On this clone: With the read ending 3 residues before the CDR3 end, the germline J gene is used to fill in that end. The chain carries TRBV2 and TRBJ2-7; TRBD2 aligns across 8 bases. The CDR3 runs 15 residues. CDR1 is SNHLY and CDR2 is FYNNEI in the germline V gene. J lost 3 bases, V lost 6 bases, and 10 bases had no gene match. The DNA read from the CDR3 is TGTGCCAGCAGGAGGGGAGCGGGAGAAGTCTACGAG. It codes for CASRRGAGEVYE. The full CDR3 reads CASRRGAGEVYEQYF.

To note about this clone: The read is 3 residues too short to cover the CDR3 end, so that end is filled in from the germline J gene. The chain carries TRBV11-2 and TRBJ2-7; 11 nucleotides agree with TRBD1. Germline assignment: CDR1 SGHAT and CDR2 FQNNGV. V trimming: 3 bases; J trimming: 4 bases; junction bases outside the gene matches: 5. The CDR3 has 15 residues. This CDR3 is CASSFGQGAFYEQYF. The sequenced CDR3 bases are TGTGCCAGCAGCTTCGGACAGGGGGCGTTTTACGAG. Based on the CDR3 plus reference TRBV11-2 and TRBJ2-7, the full variable domain is EAGVAQSPRYKIIEKRQSVAFWCNPISGHATLYWYQQILGQGPKLLIQFQNNGVVDDSQLPKDRFSAERLKGVDSTLKIQPAKLEDSAVYLCASSFGQGAFYEQYFGPGTRLTVT.

Measured by frequency, this clone is medium-sized (0.01 to 0.1%). Coverage ceases 3 residues before the CDR3 finishes, and the germline J gene fills in the end. The chain carries TRBV20-1 and TRBJ2-4; TRBD2 matches at 11 bases. The J segment lost 9 bases and the V segment lost 0 bases, leaving 1 base of the junction unmatched. This CDR3 has 13 amino acids. Germline CDR1 and CDR2: DFQATT and SNEGSKA (reference sequence). The DNA read from the CDR3 is TGCAGTGCTAGAGAACTAGCGGGAGCCATT. Its translation is CSARELAGAI. The CDR3, in full, reads CSARELAGAIQYF.

Concerning this clone: The CDR3 end lies 3 residues beyond the end of the read and is filled in from the germline J gene. V usage is TRBV5-1 and J usage is TRBJ2-1; possibly TRBD1 for D (6 bases). V lost 3 bases to trimming and J lost 7 bases, with 14 bases between them. Germline V CDR1 and CDR2: SGHRS, YFSETQ. The CDR3 is 14 amino acids. The CDR3 bases that were read are TGCGCCAGCAGCTCTGATGGCAGGGGTAATGAG. Translated, it gives CASSSDGRGNE. Given in full, the CDR3 is CASSSDGRGNEQFF.

A word on this clone: The observed sequence ends 3 residues before the CDR3 terminus, with the missing tail filled in from the germline J gene. This rearrangement joins TRBV10-3 to TRBJ2-1; D possibly uses TRBD1 or TRBD2 (5 bases each). From germline, CDR1 is ENHRY and CDR2 SYGVKD. The CDR3 totals 17 residues. V was shortened by 6 bases and J by 3 bases, with 21 bases between the two germline ends. CDR3 DNA, as far as it was read: TGTGCCATCAGGAGGGAAATCTCAGGGTTGTACTACAATGAG. Its protein product is CAIRREISGLYYNE. The CDR3 reads in full as CAIRREISGLYYNEQFF.